The entry below gives a single T cell receptor (beta chain) sequence along with its context. Antigen: not known. Clones were sequenced by immunoSEQ multiplex PCR, and TCRdb holds only the in-frame ones, with some missing. The sample gives around 100,000 clones, roughly 93% of which show up once; around 1% is in the top ten. Trimming cost V 2 bases and J 5 bases, with 15 bases left between them. CDR3 length: 15 residues. The V gene's germline CDR1 is MNHEY and CDR2 SVGAGI. The data are from a study of graft-versus-host responses after intestinal transplantation. Study as a whole: Among the recipients, all got anti-thymocyte globulin induction and then tacrolimus and steroids for around three years. General observations from the study: Marrow from the recipient contained GvH clones, some of which had appeared first in ileum or blood. Allografts of one patient group, those with graft-donor T cell macrochimerism, had high graft-versus-host to host-versus-graft clonal ratios.

This receptor was identified in a human donor who received an intestinal transplant. V gene TRBV6-5 combines with J gene TRBJ2-5, with D possibly being TRBD2 (7 bases). The sample in question was unstimulated CD8+ T cells sorted from spleen or lymph node cells, obtained before intestinal transplant. CDR3 sequence (DNA): TGTGCCAGCAGTTACATCGGGGGGCCGAGGGAGACCCAGTACTTC. Protein: CASSYIGGPRETQYF.